This T cell receptor (beta chain) is from a study of control samples from healthy donors and cancer patients. Trimming stripped 10 bases from V and 1 base from J, with 10 bases between. Germline lookup yields CDR1 MNHEY and CDR2 SVGAGI. The length of the CDR3 is 12 residues. Clones were sequenced by immunoSEQ multiplex PCR, and TCRdb holds only the in-frame ones, with some missing. This sample carries over 70,000 clones, 85% to 90% of them seen once, and the ten largest clones take roughly a tenth. The sequence came from a woman in her 50s with colorectal cancer. The chain employs TRBV6-5 and TRBJ2-5; D perhaps matches TRBD1 (6 bases). The sample taken for sequencing was PBMCs. CDR3 loop: CATTGSQETQYF. CDR3 in DNA: TGTGCCACCACAGGGTCCCAAGAGACCCAGTACTTC.